The next 30 T cell receptor beta chains were all read from a single sample in a study of T-cell reconstitution after alpha-beta-depleted transplantation in children. A TCRbeta library incorporating unique molecular identifiers was prepared. TCRdb analysed the PCR reads with MiXCR anew, one entry per CDR3 protein. This table holds about 980,000 distinct CDR3 sequences, about 29% found once. Here the sequenced sample was PBMCs, mostly from graft donor cells, taken 360 days after TCRalphabeta/CD19-depleted stem cell transplant. The receptors come from a boy in the first two years of life who had a stem cell transplant for SCID, so the T cells may come from the graft donor.

The V gene is TRBV29-1, the J gene TRBJ1-1; D gene ambiguous. CDR3 length: 10 amino acids. The germline V gene has CDR1 SQVTM and CDR2 ANQGSEA. The germline V and J ends were trimmed by 6 bases and 11 bases, with 13 bases remaining between them. The CDR3 loop reads CSVVPSRAFF. CDR3 sequence (DNA): TGCAGCGTGGTACCCAGTCGGGCTTTCTTT. The whole variable domain, filled in from reference TRBV29-1 and TRBJ1-1, reads SAVISQKPSRDICQRGTSLTIQCQVDSQVTMMFWYRQQPGQSLTLIATANQGSEATYESGFVIDKFPISRPNLTFSTLTVSNMSPEDSSIYLCSVVPSRAFFGQGTRLTVV.

About this clonotype itself: A read error may produce the germline difference seen at one junction end. This chain connects TRBV29-1 to TRBJ2-1; D is perhaps TRBD2 (5 bases). CDR1 and CDR2 (germline): SQVTM, ANQGSEA. The CDR3 contains 11 residues. The CDR3 protein is CGVEGPGKQFF. Here the CDR3 DNA reads TGCGGCGTTGAAGGACCGGGGAAGCAGTTCTTC.

The chain carries TRBV9 and TRBJ2-5, with D hard to call. CDR1 is SGDLS, CDR2 YYNGEE, per germline. There are 13 residues in the CDR3. Trimming shortened V by 1 base and J by 4 bases, and 8 bases separated the two germline ends. CDR3 bases: TGTGCCAGCAGCGTAAAAGGTAGAGAGACCCAGTACTTC. It translates to CASSVKGRETQYF.

This clonotype was found a few times. The gene calls are TRBV20-1 and TRBJ2-1, with 15 bases fitting TRBD2. Germline CDR1 and CDR2: DFQATT and SNEGSKA (reference sequence). Germline trimming cut 6 bases from V and 6 bases from J; bases unmatched to any gene: 9. This CDR3 is 16 amino acids long. This CDR3 is CSAPGLAGGPSNEQFF. Here the CDR3 DNA reads TGCAGTGCACCCGGACTAGCGGGGGGGCCCTCCAATGAGCAGTTCTTC.

The chain links TRBV5-1 to TRBJ2-7, with 8 bases fitting TRBD1. The V gene end was trimmed by 3 bases and the J gene end by 6 bases; junction bases not matched to a gene: 8. Germline CDR1 is SGHRS and CDR2 is YFSETQ. This CDR3 region has 14 residues. The CDR3 here is CASSSGQELGEQYF. Written as DNA, the CDR3 is TGCGCCAGCAGCTCGGGACAGGAGTTGGGCGAGCAGTACTTC.

V is TRBV12-3 or TRBV12-4 and J is TRBJ1-1; possibly TRBD1 for D (6 bases). The CDR3 has 15 amino acids. The V end was cut by 3 bases, the J end by 5 bases, with 16 bases between. The CDR3 DNA reads TGTGCCAGCAGTTTTAGGGGGGGCGCGGGAACTGAAGCTTTCTTT. It is translated as CASSFRGGAGTEAFF.

This clonotype turned up a few times. V gene TRBV28 combines with J gene TRBJ2-7; 7 bases match TRBD1. The CDR3 is made up of 13 amino acids. In germline, CDR1 is MDHEN, CDR2 SYDVKM. With V trimmed by 5 bases and J by 3 bases, 4 bases remained unmatched. CDR3 sequence reads: CASSLRTGYEQYF. The CDR3 DNA is TGTGCCAGCAGTCTCCGGACAGGCTACGAGCAGTACTTC.

V gene TRBV2 combines with J gene TRBJ2-7; the match to TRBD1 covers 11 bases. Trimming cost V 3 bases and J 2 bases; bases outside gene matches: 3. The CDR3 sequence is 15 residues long. CDR1 and CDR2 (germline): SNHLY, FYNNEI. CDR3 in amino acids: CASSEMDRGPYEQYF. In DNA form, the CDR3 reads TGTGCCAGCAGTGAGATGGACAGGGGGCCCTACGAGCAGTACTTC.

Only a few counts were recorded for this clonotype. The chain combines TRBV7-9 with TRBJ1-5; D is unresolved. Germline V gives CDR1 SEHNR, CDR2 FQNEAQ (reference sequence). Trimming stripped 3 bases from V and 4 bases from J, with 10 bases between. The CDR3 runs to 14 residues. CDR3 sequence: CASSFSGKNQPQHF. CDR3 nucleotide sequence: TGTGCCAGCAGCTTCAGCGGGAAGAATCAGCCCCAGCATTTT.

This clonotype came up a few times. J is TRBJ2-3 and V is TRBV5-6, with a tentative D call TRBD1 (6 bases). This CDR3 comprises 15 residues. CDR1 is SGHDT and CDR2 is YYEEEE in the germline V gene. Trimming left V 1 base short and J 5 bases short, with 14 bases between. The CDR3 protein is CASSLPGAGGDTQYF. The CDR3 DNA is TGTGCCAGCAGCTTGCCAGGGGCTGGGGGAGATACGCAGTATTTT.

This clonotype was observed a handful of times. As DNA, the CDR3 is TGTGCCAGCAGCTTAGCTGGACTAACGATAGAGACCCAGTACTTC. Its protein product is CASSLAGLTIETQYF. The chain links TRBV7-2 to TRBJ2-5; a possible D gene is TRBD2 (6 bases). The CDR3 consists of 15 residues. V lost 0 bases, J lost 4 bases, and 12 bases lay in between. Germline CDR1 and CDR2: SGHTA and FQGNSA.

The V call is TRBV6-4, the J call TRBJ1-5; TRBD1 might be the D (5 bases). The CDR3 has 17 amino acids. The germline V gene has CDR1 MRHNA and CDR2 SNTAGT. Trimming shortened V by 6 bases and J by 0 bases, and 18 bases separated the two germline ends. The CDR3 DNA reads TGTGCCAGCAGCGACGGGACGGGAGATTATAGCAATCAGCCCCAGCATTTT. Encoded protein: CASSDGTGDYSNQPQHF.

In this sample, this clonotype turned up a few times. V gene TRBV5-1 combines with J gene TRBJ2-1, with TRBD1 matching over 11 bases. The germline V gene has CDR1 SGHRS and CDR2 YFSETQ. The V gene end was trimmed by 0 bases and the J gene end by 7 bases; junction bases not matched to a gene: 9. The CDR3 runs to 17 residues. As DNA, the CDR3 is TGCGCCAGCAGCTTGGCCCCGGACAGGGGGCACTTGAATGAGCAGTTCTTC. Its protein is CASSLAPDRGHLNEQFF.

The rearrangement links TRBV15 to TRBJ1-2; D gene ambiguous. CDR1 and CDR2 (germline): LNHNV, YYDKDF (reference sequence). The CDR3 loop spans 17 amino acids. V was clipped by 0 bases and J by 1 base, with 15 bases between them. The CDR3 DNA reads as TGTGCCACCAGCAGAGAGGTAGCGGAGGCGATTAACTATGGCTACACCTTC. It specifies CATSREVAEAINYGYTF.

Points on this clonotype: A read error is possible here, since a much larger clone lies one base away. This chain connects TRBV27 to TRBJ1-2; D is perhaps TRBD1 (5 bases). The germline CDR1 and CDR2 sequences are MNHEY and SMNVEV (reference sequence). V lost 2 bases to trimming and J lost 6 bases, with 7 bases between them. The CDR3 runs to 12 residues. CDR3 amino acids: CASSLMGDGYTF. In nucleotides, the CDR3 is TGTGCCAGCAGTTTAATGGGGGATGGCTACACCTTC.

This clonotype was observed a single time. The rearrangement joins TRBV21-1 to TRBJ2-6. TRBV21-1 is annotated as a pseudogene. The CDR3 is made up of 19 amino acids. The CDR3 bases are TGTGCCAGCAGCAAAGAGGTCCAGGTTCCCTTCTCTGGGGCCAACGTCCTGACTTTC. Protein: CASSKEVQVPFSGANVLTF.

This sequence joins TRBV6-1 and TRBJ2-1; D possibly matches TRBD1 or TRBD2 (5 bases each). CDR3 length: 16 amino acids. Germline V gene lookup returns CDR1 MNHNS and CDR2 SASEGT. The V end was cut by 6 bases, the J end by 0 bases, with 15 bases between. The CDR3 DNA follows: TGTGCCAGCAGCAGGGACCGCGTGAGCTCCTACAATGAGCAGTTCTTC. Its translation: CASSRDRVSSYNEQFF.

The CDR3, as DNA: TGTGCCAGCAGACCCATCGGGACGGGCACCTACGAGCAGTACTTC. Protein product: CASRPIGTGTYEQYF. The chain uses TRBV6-1 and TRBJ2-7; D is possibly TRBD1 or TRBD2 (5 bases each). Trimming pared 6 bases from V and 2 bases from J, leaving 17 bases between. The CDR3 totals 15 residues. Germline CDR1 reads MNHNS; CDR2 reads SASEGT.

V is TRBV12-3 or TRBV12-4 and J is TRBJ2-7; 12 nucleotides line up with TRBD1. J lost 5 bases, V lost 5 bases, and 7 bases had no gene match. The CDR3 covers 15 residues. The CDR3 DNA is TGTGCCAGCAGTGGACGGGACAGGGGGCCGAACGAGCAGTACTTC. Amino acids: CASSGRDRGPNEQYF.

This chain uses TRBV18 with TRBJ2-1; 9 bases align to TRBD1. Germline loops: CDR1 KGHSH, CDR2 LQKENI. This CDR3 is 16 amino acids long. V lost 0 bases, J lost 8 bases, and 8 bases stayed unmatched. CDR3: CASSPPGDRDLYEQFF. CDR3 coding DNA: TGTGCCAGCTCACCACCCGGGGACAGGGATCTATATGAGCAGTTCTTC.

The chain links TRBV20-1 to TRBJ2-3; 8 positions match TRBD1. CDR1 is DFQATT and CDR2 is SNEGSKA in the germline V gene (reference sequence). The V gene end was trimmed by 6 bases and the J gene end by 7 bases; junction bases not matched to a gene: 12. The CDR3 runs to 14 residues. As DNA, the CDR3 is TGCAGTGCAAAACCGGGACAGGCCCTTAATACGCAGTATTTT. This gives the protein CSAKPGQALNTQYF.

The chain employs TRBV7-2 and TRBJ2-1; 11 nucleotides match TRBD2. The CDR3 covers 14 residues. Per germline, CDR1 SGHTA and CDR2 FQGNSA. V lost 6 bases to trimming and J lost 8 bases; unmatched junction nucleotides: 6. CDR3 amino acids: CASSRTSGQYEQFF. The CDR3 DNA is TGTGCCAGCAGTAGGACTAGCGGGCAGTATGAGCAGTTCTTC.

This chain joins TRBV5-6 and TRBJ1-5, with TRBD1 identical over 7 bases. The trim removed 4 bases at V and 4 bases at J, leaving 8 bases unmatched. Germline CDR1 SGHDT, CDR2 YYEEEE. The CDR3 is 15 amino acids. CDR3 sequence reads: CASSATGRRNQPQHF. Here the CDR3 DNA reads TGTGCCAGCAGCGCGACAGGGAGGCGGAATCAGCCCCAGCATTTT.

The chain has TRBV20-1 and TRBJ2-1; 11 nucleotides align to TRBD2. CDR1 and CDR2 from the germline V gene are DFQATT and SNEGSKA (reference sequence). V dropped 6 bases and J dropped 0; count of bases not matched to a gene: 4. The CDR3 extends over 15 amino acids. The CDR3 nucleotides are TGCAGTGCCGTGGGACTAGCGGTCTCCTACAATGAGCAGTTCTTC. Translation gives CSAVGLAVSYNEQFF.

V usage is TRBV27 and J usage is TRBJ2-5; 8 bases agree with TRBD1. Germline CDR1 is MNHEY and CDR2 is SMNVEV (reference sequence). J lost 5 bases, V lost 6 bases, and 5 bases had no gene match. The CDR3 covers 13 residues. Written as DNA, the CDR3 is TGTGCCAGCAGGAGACAGGGGCTGGAGACCCAGTACTTC. It codes for CASRRQGLETQYF.

This clonotype was counted a few times. For the CDR3, the DNA is TGTGCCAGCAGCTCACCCGGGCGGCCAGCGGTGCTTTATGGCTACACCTTC. Protein sequence: CASSSPGRPAVLYGYTF. The J gene is TRBJ1-2, the V gene TRBV9; no definite D call. Germline CDR1 reads SGDLS; CDR2 reads YYNGEE. V was clipped by 4 bases and J by 5 bases, with 24 bases between them. This CDR3 is built from 17 residues.

The chain links TRBV4-1 to TRBJ2-5, with D possibly being TRBD2 (5 bases). V lost 0 bases to trimming and J lost 2 bases, with 10 bases between them. The length of the CDR3 is 15 residues. CDR1 and CDR2 from the germline V gene are MGHRA and YSYEKL. This CDR3 is CASSQDQRQQETQYF. CDR3 coding DNA: TGCGCCAGCAGCCAAGATCAGCGGCAGCAAGAGACCCAGTACTTC.

V is TRBV5-1 and J is TRBJ2-7; 9 nucleotides match TRBD1. This CDR3 is built from 16 residues. Germline assignment: CDR1 SGHRS and CDR2 YFSETQ. Trimming cost V 0 bases and J 7 bases; bases outside gene matches: 11. The CDR3: CASSLAMGQGRREQYF. The CDR3 region has the DNA TGCGCCAGCAGCTTGGCCATGGGACAGGGACGAAGAGAGCAGTACTTC.

The chain has TRBV7-2 and TRBJ1-2; D possibly corresponds to TRBD1 (6 bases). V lost 5 bases and J 10 bases, leaving 17 bases between the germline ends. The length of the CDR3 is 13 residues. Germline CDR1 reads SGHTA; CDR2 reads FQGNSA. The CDR3 loop is CASSPGTRRHYTF. The CDR3 DNA reads as TGTGCCAGCAGCCCCGGGACAAGACGGCACTACACCTTC.

The chain couples TRBV28 to TRBJ2-7; a possible D gene is TRBD2 (6 bases). Germline CDR1 and CDR2: MDHEN and SYDVKM. The CDR3 totals 14 residues. The germline V and J ends were trimmed by 9 bases and 1 base, with 16 bases remaining between them. CDR3 region: CASRSAGPSYEQYF. The CDR3 DNA sequence: TGTGCCAGTAGGTCGGCGGGGCCGTCCTACGAGCAGTACTTC.